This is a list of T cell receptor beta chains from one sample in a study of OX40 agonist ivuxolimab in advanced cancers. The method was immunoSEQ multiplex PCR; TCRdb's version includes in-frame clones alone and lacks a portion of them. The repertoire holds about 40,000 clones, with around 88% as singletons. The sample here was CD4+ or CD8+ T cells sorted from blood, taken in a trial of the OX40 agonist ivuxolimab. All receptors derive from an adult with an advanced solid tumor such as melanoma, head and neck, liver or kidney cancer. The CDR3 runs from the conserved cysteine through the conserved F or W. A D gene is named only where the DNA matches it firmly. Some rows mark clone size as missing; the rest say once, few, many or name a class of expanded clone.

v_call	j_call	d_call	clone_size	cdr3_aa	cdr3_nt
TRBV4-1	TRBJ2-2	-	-	CASSPQGTANTGELFF	TGCGCCAGCAGCCCCCAGGGTACCGCGAACACCGGGGAGCTGTTTTTT
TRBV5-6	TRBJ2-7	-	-	CASSLPGRTFTEQYF	TGTGCCAGCAGCCTACCGGGACGGACCTTCACCGAGCAGTACTTC
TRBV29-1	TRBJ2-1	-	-	CSVETQGSSYNEQFF	TGCAGCGTTGAAACGCAGGGGAGCTCCTACAATGAGCAGTTCTTC
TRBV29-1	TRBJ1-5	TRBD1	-	CSATLGGQGPYQPQHF	TGCAGCGCCACATTGGGGGGACAGGGTCCCTATCAGCCCCAGCATTTT
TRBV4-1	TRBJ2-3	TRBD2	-	CASSLQTSGRLTDTQYF	TGCGCCAGCAGCCTCCAGACTAGCGGGAGGCTCACAGATACGCAGTATTTT
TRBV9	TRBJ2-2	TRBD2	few	CASSASTSSQNTGELFF	TGTGCCAGCAGCGCTTCGACTAGCAGCCAAAACACCGGGGAGCTGTTTTTT
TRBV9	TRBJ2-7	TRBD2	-	CASSGTSGSYEQYF	TGTGCCAGCAGCGGTACTAGCGGCTCCTACGAGCAGTACTTC
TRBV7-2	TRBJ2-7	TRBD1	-	CASSLVWTGADEQYF	TGTGCCAGCAGCTTAGTGTGGACAGGGGCCGACGAGCAGTACTTC
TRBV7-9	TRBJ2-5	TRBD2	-	CASSSGTSELVETQYF	TGTGCCAGCAGCTCAGGGACTAGCGAATTGGTAGAGACCCAGTACTTC
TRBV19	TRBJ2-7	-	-	CASSPIPLPQTYEQYF	TGTGCCAGTAGTCCTATCCCTTTACCACAAACCTACGAGCAGTACTTC
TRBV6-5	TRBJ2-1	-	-	CASSLSSDNEQFF	TGTGCCAGCAGTTTATCCAGCGACAATGAGCAGTTCTTC
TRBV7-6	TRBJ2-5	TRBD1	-	CASRPRGPQETQYF	TGTGCCAGCAGACCCAGGGGGCCCCAAGAGACCCAGTACTTC
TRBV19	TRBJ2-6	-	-	CASSIWSSGANVLTF	TGTGCCAGTAGTATCTGGAGCTCTGGGGCCAACGTCCTGACTTTC
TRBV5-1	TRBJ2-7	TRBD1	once	CASSLKGDRAIYYEQYF	TGCGCCAGCAGCCTAAAGGGGGACAGAGCAATTTACTACGAGCAGTACTTC
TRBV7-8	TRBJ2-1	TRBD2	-	CASSKPSGSRNEQFF	TGTGCCAGCAGCAAGCCTAGCGGGAGTCGAAATGAGCAGTTCTTC
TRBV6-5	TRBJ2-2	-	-	CASSYTENGELFF	TGTGCCAGCAGTTACACCGAAAATGGGGAGCTGTTTTTT
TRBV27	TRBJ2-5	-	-	CASSLIWGENQETQYF	TGTGCCAGCAGTTTAATCTGGGGGGAGAACCAAGAGACCCAGTACTTC
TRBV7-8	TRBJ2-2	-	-	CASSPGPYTGELFF	TGTGCCAGCAGCCCAGGACCCTACACCGGGGAGCTGTTTTTT
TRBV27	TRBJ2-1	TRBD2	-	CASSSGLAVYNEQFF	TGTGCCAGCAGTTCGGGACTAGCGGTCTACAATGAGCAGTTCTTC
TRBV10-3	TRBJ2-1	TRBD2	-	CAIRALADFSSYNEQFF	TGTGCCATCAGGGCCCTAGCGGACTTCTCCTCCTACAATGAGCAGTTCTTC
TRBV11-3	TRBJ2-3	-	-	CASSPGGGPSWGTDTQYF	TGTGCCAGCAGCCCAGGTGGGGGGCCGTCGTGGGGCACAGATACGCAGTATTTT
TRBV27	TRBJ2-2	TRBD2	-	CASSLSAGLAANTGELFF	TGTGCCAGCAGTTTATCTGCAGGGCTAGCGGCGAACACCGGGGAGCTGTTTTTT
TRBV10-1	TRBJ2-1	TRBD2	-	CASSDYQGLTLEHEQFF	TGCGCCAGCAGTGATTATCAGGGACTAACATTGGAGCATGAGCAGTTCTTC
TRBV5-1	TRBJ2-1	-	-	CASSFRGDVSEQFF	TGCGCCAGCAGCTTTAGGGGGGATGTTAGTGAGCAGTTCTTC
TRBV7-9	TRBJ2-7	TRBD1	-	CASSSGGSYEQYF	TGTGCCAGCAGTTCAGGGGGCTCCTACGAGCAGTACTTC
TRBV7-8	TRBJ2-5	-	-	CASSFTGRESETQYF	TGTGCCAGCAGCTTCACAGGGCGGGAATCGGAGACCCAGTACTTC
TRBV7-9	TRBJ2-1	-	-	CASSLGGGAALRTYNEQFF	TGTGCCAGCAGCTTAGGCGGCGGGGCAGCGCTACGTACCTACAATGAGCAGTTCTTC
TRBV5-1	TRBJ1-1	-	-	CASSLGGADEAFF	TGCGCCAGCAGCTTGGGCGGCGCGGATGAAGCTTTCTTT
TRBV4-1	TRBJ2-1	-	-	CASSQGSGLLSEQFF	TGCGCCAGCAGCCAAGGTAGCGGCCTCCTGAGTGAGCAGTTCTTC
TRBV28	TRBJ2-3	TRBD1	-	CASSLTGGDSDTQYF	TGTGCCAGCAGCCTTACAGGGGGCGATTCAGATACGCAGTATTTT
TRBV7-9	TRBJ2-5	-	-	CASSQRAPQETQYF	TGTGCCAGCAGCCAGCGGGCTCCCCAAGAGACCCAGTACTTC
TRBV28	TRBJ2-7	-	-	CASSLGRYYEQYF	TGTGCCAGCAGCTTGGGACGGTACTACGAGCAGTACTTC
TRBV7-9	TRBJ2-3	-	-	CASSLVGILDTQYF	TGTGCCAGCAGCTTGGTCGGGATACTAGATACGCAGTATTTT
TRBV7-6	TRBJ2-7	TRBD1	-	CASSEQQGANEQYF	TGTGCCAGCAGCGAGCAACAGGGGGCAAACGAGCAGTACTTC
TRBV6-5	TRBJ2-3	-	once	CASSPSLCVEDTQYF	TGTGCCAGCAGCCCATCCCTCTGTGTGGAAGATACGCAGTATTTT
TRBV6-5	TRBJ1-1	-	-	CASSYTANSDTEAFF	TGTGCCAGCAGTTACACAGCGAATTCGGACACTGAAGCTTTCTTT
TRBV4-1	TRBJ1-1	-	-	CASSLALGAPRGEAFF	TGCGCCAGCAGCCTCGCACTAGGGGCCCCTAGGGGTGAAGCTTTCTTT
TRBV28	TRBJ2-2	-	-	CASGPTGELFF	TGTGCCAGCGGCCCGACCGGGGAGCTGTTTTTT
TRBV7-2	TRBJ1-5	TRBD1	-	CASSLRQGGHQPQHF	TGTGCCAGCAGCTTAAGACAGGGCGGGCATCAGCCCCAGCATTTT
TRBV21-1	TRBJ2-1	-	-	CASRWGVLYNEQFF	TGTGCCAGCAGATGGGGGGTGCTGTACAATGAGCAGTTCTTC